This is a list of T cell receptor beta chains from one sample in a study of CD8 T cells in Susac syndrome. From the immunoSEQ multiplex PCR reads, TCRdb called clonotypes with MiXCR, one entry per CDR3 protein. The data contain under 200,000 distinct CDR3 sequences, 95% of them singletons. The sequenced sample was CD8+ T cells from PBMCs. These receptors were taken from a human donor with multiple sclerosis. CDR3s include the opening cysteine and the closing phenylalanine or tryptophan. Fields, in order: CDR3 DNA, CDR3 protein, D gene, V gene, clone size, J gene. The D gene is left open where the match is weak. Expanded clones get a size class; other rows say once, few or many, or leave the size out.

CDR3 DNA: TGTGCCGGTAGATCTAGCGGGAGTGTGTACGAGCAGTACTTC
CDR3 protein: CAGRSSGSVYEQYF
D gene: TRBD2
V gene: TRBV30
clone size: .
J gene: TRBJ2-7

CDR3 DNA: TGCAGTGCTAGACCAGGCGGGACACGGAGGGGTGAGCAGTTCTTC
CDR3 protein: CSARPGGTRRGEQFF
D gene: .
V gene: TRBV20-1
clone size: .
J gene: TRBJ2-1

CDR3 DNA: TGTGCCAGCAGCCAAGTCCGACTAGCGGGAGGCACAGATACGCAGTATTTT
CDR3 protein: CASSQVRLAGGTDTQYF
D gene: TRBD2
V gene: TRBV14
clone size: .
J gene: TRBJ2-3

CDR3 DNA: TGTGCCAGCAGCCCGACAAAAGGCTACGAGCAGTACTTC
CDR3 protein: CASSPTKGYEQYF
D gene: .
V gene: TRBV12-3/TRBV12-4
clone size: .
J gene: TRBJ2-7

CDR3 DNA: TGTGCCAGCAGCTTTTTGGGGACAGGGTACAATGAGCAGTTCTTC
CDR3 protein: CASSFLGTGYNEQFF
D gene: TRBD1
V gene: TRBV7-3
clone size: .
J gene: TRBJ2-1

CDR3 DNA: TGTGCCAGCAGTTTTAGCCAGAACACCGGGGAGCTGTTTTTT
CDR3 protein: CASSFSQNTGELFF
D gene: .
V gene: TRBV12-3/TRBV12-4
clone size: .
J gene: TRBJ2-2

CDR3 DNA: TGTGCCAGCAGCCAAGACGCTAGGACCTCCTACGAGCAGTACTTC
CDR3 protein: CASSQDARTSYEQYF
D gene: .
V gene: TRBV4-2
clone size: .
J gene: TRBJ2-7

CDR3 DNA: TGTGCCAGCAACCGGGACAGGGGCAATGAGCAGTTCTTC
CDR3 protein: CASNRDRGNEQFF
D gene: TRBD1
V gene: TRBV12-3/TRBV12-4
clone size: .
J gene: TRBJ2-1

CDR3 DNA: TGTGCCAGCAGCTCCTATGGTAGCACTGAAGCTTTCTTT
CDR3 protein: CASSSYGSTEAFF
D gene: .
V gene: TRBV6-5
clone size: .
J gene: TRBJ1-1

CDR3 DNA: TGCAGCGTTGAGTGGGTGGAGGAGGTTACGCAGTATTTT
CDR3 protein: CSVEWVEEVTQYF
D gene: .
V gene: TRBV29-1
clone size: .
J gene: TRBJ2-3

CDR3 DNA: TGTGCCAGCGGGGGTGGCTCCTACAATGAGCAGTTCTTC
CDR3 protein: CASGGGSYNEQFF
D gene: .
V gene: TRBV28
clone size: .
J gene: TRBJ2-1

CDR3 DNA: TGTGCCAGCAGCTTTGGACAAGACTTCTCCTACGAGCAGTACTTC
CDR3 protein: CASSFGQDFSYEQYF
D gene: .
V gene: TRBV28
clone size: .
J gene: TRBJ2-7

CDR3 DNA: TGTGCCAGCAGCCCCGGCAGGAACTCTGGAAACACCATATATTTT
CDR3 protein: CASSPGRNSGNTIYF
D gene: .
V gene: TRBV3-1
clone size: .
J gene: TRBJ1-3

CDR3 DNA: TGCAGTGCTAGCTCGACTAGGGCTGGGGAGCTGTTTTTT
CDR3 protein: CSASSTRAGELFF
D gene: .
V gene: TRBV20-1
clone size: .
J gene: TRBJ2-2

CDR3 DNA: TGTGCCAGCAGTCAACAGGGTGAGCCCCAGCATTTT
CDR3 protein: CASSQQGEPQHF
D gene: .
V gene: TRBV13
clone size: .
J gene: TRBJ1-5

CDR3 DNA: TGTGCCAGCAGCGGAGCGGACTTCTCCTACAATGAGCAGTTCTTC
CDR3 protein: CASSGADFSYNEQFF
D gene: .
V gene: TRBV11-1
clone size: .
J gene: TRBJ2-1

CDR3 DNA: TGTGCCAGCTCACCCCGGGACCTCTACGAGCAGTACTTC
CDR3 protein: CASSPRDLYEQYF
D gene: .
V gene: TRBV18
clone size: few
J gene: TRBJ2-7

CDR3 DNA: TGTGCCAGCACCTCCGGGACCGGGAGCAATCAGCCCCAGCATTTT
CDR3 protein: CASTSGTGSNQPQHF
D gene: .
V gene: TRBV27
clone size: .
J gene: TRBJ1-5

CDR3 DNA: TGTGCCAGCAGAGGGCCAGGAAGCTCCTACGAGCAGTACTTC
CDR3 protein: CASRGPGSSYEQYF
D gene: .
V gene: TRBV28
clone size: .
J gene: TRBJ2-7

CDR3 DNA: TGCAGTGCCCTGACAGGGCGAGTCTACGAGCAGTACTTC
CDR3 protein: CSALTGRVYEQYF
D gene: TRBD1
V gene: TRBV20-1
clone size: .
J gene: TRBJ2-7

CDR3 DNA: TGTGCCAGCAGCTTAGCGGGACAGGGGTACAATGAGCAGTTCTTC
CDR3 protein: CASSLAGQGYNEQFF
D gene: TRBD1
V gene: TRBV13
clone size: .
J gene: TRBJ2-1

CDR3 DNA: TGTGCCAGCAGCTTATGGGTGGGAGAGGTAGCCTACGAGCAGTACTTC
CDR3 protein: CASSLWVGEVAYEQYF
D gene: .
V gene: TRBV11-2
clone size: .
J gene: TRBJ2-7

CDR3 DNA: TGTGCCAGCAGCCCCGGGTGGGGGGAGACGCCCCGGGAGCTGTTTTTT
CDR3 protein: CASSPGWGETPRELFF
D gene: .
V gene: TRBV6-6
clone size: once
J gene: TRBJ2-2

CDR3 DNA: TGTGCCAGCAGCCCAAGTAGGGACAGGGGAGGCTACACCTTC
CDR3 protein: CASSPSRDRGGYTF
D gene: TRBD1
V gene: TRBV3-1
clone size: .
J gene: TRBJ1-2

CDR3 DNA: TGTGCCAGCAGGCCAGAGGGTCCCTACAATGAGCAGTTCTTC
CDR3 protein: CASRPEGPYNEQFF
D gene: .
V gene: TRBV9
clone size: few
J gene: TRBJ2-1

CDR3 DNA: TGTGCCAACCGACAGGGAATGAACACTGAAGCTTTCTTT
CDR3 protein: CANRQGMNTEAFF
D gene: TRBD1
V gene: TRBV2
clone size: .
J gene: TRBJ1-1

CDR3 DNA: TGTGCCAGCAGCCAAGATGTTGCTGGACAGACAATCACCGGGGAGCTGTTTTTT
CDR3 protein: CASSQDVAGQTITGELFF
D gene: .
V gene: TRBV3-1
clone size: .
J gene: TRBJ2-2

CDR3 DNA: TGTGCCAGCCACCAGACCGGGACAGGGTGGTCTAACTATGGCTACACCTTC
CDR3 protein: CASHQTGTGWSNYGYTF
D gene: TRBD1
V gene: TRBV6-1
clone size: .
J gene: TRBJ1-2

CDR3 DNA: TGTGCCAGCATTCAGGGGAATGAGCAGTTCTTC
CDR3 protein: CASIQGNEQFF
D gene: .
V gene: TRBV2
clone size: .
J gene: TRBJ2-1

CDR3 DNA: TGTGCCAGCAGCACCGGGACAGCGGGTAATCAGCCCCAGCATTTT
CDR3 protein: CASSTGTAGNQPQHF
D gene: TRBD1
V gene: TRBV7-9
clone size: .
J gene: TRBJ1-5

CDR3 DNA: TGTGCCAGCATTCTAGACAGTAGTACGCAGTATTTT
CDR3 protein: CASILDSSTQYF
D gene: .
V gene: TRBV2
clone size: .
J gene: TRBJ2-3

CDR3 DNA: TGTGCCAGCAGTTTAACTCCCGGCGATGAGCAGTTCTTC
CDR3 protein: CASSLTPGDEQFF
D gene: .
V gene: TRBV12-3/TRBV12-4
clone size: .
J gene: TRBJ2-1

CDR3 DNA: TGCAGCGCTCAGGATGGCTACAATGAGCAGTTCTTC
CDR3 protein: CSAQDGYNEQFF
D gene: .
V gene: TRBV29-1
clone size: .
J gene: TRBJ2-1

CDR3 DNA: TGCGCCAGCAGCCAGCACAATGAGCAGTTCTTC
CDR3 protein: CASSQHNEQFF
D gene: .
V gene: TRBV4-1
clone size: .
J gene: TRBJ2-1

CDR3 DNA: TGTGCCTGGAGTGTATATGAGCTGACCGGGGAGCTGTTTTTT
CDR3 protein: CAWSVYELTGELFF
D gene: .
V gene: TRBV30
clone size: once
J gene: TRBJ2-2

CDR3 DNA: TGTGCCTGGAGACTAGCGGGAGGGTTCAATGAGCAGTTCTTC
CDR3 protein: CAWRLAGGFNEQFF
D gene: TRBD2
V gene: TRBV30
clone size: .
J gene: TRBJ2-1

CDR3 DNA: TGCAGCGTTGACGGTACGGGGCTACTAGCGGGAACGATCTACAATGAGCAGTTCTTC
CDR3 protein: CSVDGTGLLAGTIYNEQFF
D gene: TRBD2
V gene: TRBV29-1
clone size: .
J gene: TRBJ2-1

CDR3 DNA: TGCAGCGTTCCCGGGACAGGGGGACGAGAGACCCAGTACTTC
CDR3 protein: CSVPGTGGRETQYF
D gene: TRBD1
V gene: TRBV29-1
clone size: .
J gene: TRBJ2-5

CDR3 DNA: TGTGCCAGCAAGGTCGGAGGCATCCAACCTAACTATGGCTACACCTTC
CDR3 protein: CASKVGGIQPNYGYTF
D gene: .
V gene: TRBV6-2/TRBV6-3
clone size: .
J gene: TRBJ1-2

CDR3 DNA: TGTGCCAGCAGCGTAGCGGTCTTCCAAGAGACCCAGTACTTC
CDR3 protein: CASSVAVFQETQYF
D gene: .
V gene: TRBV9
clone size: .
J gene: TRBJ2-5

CDR3 DNA: TGTGCCAGCAGCGTCGACAGCCTCTATGGCTACACCTTC
CDR3 protein: CASSVDSLYGYTF
D gene: .
V gene: TRBV9
clone size: .
J gene: TRBJ1-2

CDR3 DNA: TGCGCCAGCAGCCAAAAGTATGGGGGCCCCTACGAGCAGTACTTC
CDR3 protein: CASSQKYGGPYEQYF
D gene: .
V gene: TRBV4-1
clone size: .
J gene: TRBJ2-7

CDR3 DNA: TGTGCCAGCAGCCAAGATAGCCCGTTTAGCTACAATCAGCCCCAGCATTTT
CDR3 protein: CASSQDSPFSYNQPQHF
D gene: .
V gene: TRBV3-1
clone size: .
J gene: TRBJ1-5

CDR3 DNA: TGCAGCGTTGAAGCTCATGGCACTAACTATGGCTACACCTTC
CDR3 protein: CSVEAHGTNYGYTF
D gene: .
V gene: TRBV29-1
clone size: .
J gene: TRBJ1-2

CDR3 DNA: TGTGCCAGCAGTTACCCCGGCACAGGGGGCACTGAAGCTTTCTTT
CDR3 protein: CASSYPGTGGTEAFF
D gene: TRBD1
V gene: TRBV6-5
clone size: .
J gene: TRBJ1-1

CDR3 DNA: TGTGCCAGCAGTCAGGCCCTGGACAGGGAAGAGACCCAGTACTTC
CDR3 protein: CASSQALDREETQYF
D gene: TRBD1
V gene: TRBV28
clone size: .
J gene: TRBJ2-5

CDR3 DNA: TGCGCCAGCAGCCAAGAATGGACAGCGGGCGGTCAGCCCCAGCATTTT
CDR3 protein: CASSQEWTAGGQPQHF
D gene: .
V gene: TRBV4-1
clone size: .
J gene: TRBJ1-5

CDR3 DNA: TGTGCCAGCAGCCAACGGGCCAGGGGTATCCACGAGCAGTACTTC
CDR3 protein: CASSQRARGIHEQYF
D gene: .
V gene: TRBV14
clone size: .
J gene: TRBJ2-7

CDR3 DNA: TGTGCCAGCTTCGGCGGTAACTATGGCTACACCTTC
CDR3 protein: CASFGGNYGYTF
D gene: .
V gene: TRBV27
clone size: .
J gene: TRBJ1-2

CDR3 DNA: TGTGCCAGCTCACCTCTAGGGCCGAGGGGTCTTGAAGCTTTCTTT
CDR3 protein: CASSPLGPRGLEAFF
D gene: .
V gene: TRBV18
clone size: once
J gene: TRBJ1-1

CDR3 DNA: TGTGCCAGCGGCCCGAATGGCTACACCTTC
CDR3 protein: CASGPNGYTF
D gene: .
V gene: TRBV28
clone size: .
J gene: TRBJ1-2

CDR3 DNA: TGTGCCAGCAGCCAAGTCTCCGGACTTTACAATGAGCAGTTCTTC
CDR3 protein: CASSQVSGLYNEQFF
D gene: .
V gene: TRBV3-1
clone size: .
J gene: TRBJ2-1